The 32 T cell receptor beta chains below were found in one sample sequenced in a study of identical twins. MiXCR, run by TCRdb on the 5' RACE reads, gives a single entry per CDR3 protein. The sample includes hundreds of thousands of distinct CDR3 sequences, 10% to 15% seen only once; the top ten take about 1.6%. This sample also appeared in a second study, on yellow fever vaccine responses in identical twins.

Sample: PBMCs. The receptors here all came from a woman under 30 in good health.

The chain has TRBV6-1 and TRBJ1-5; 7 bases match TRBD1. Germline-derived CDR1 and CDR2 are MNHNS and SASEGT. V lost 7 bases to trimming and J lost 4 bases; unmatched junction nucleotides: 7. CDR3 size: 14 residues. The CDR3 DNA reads TGTGCCAGCAATGCCGGGACAGATAATCAGCCCCAGCATTTT. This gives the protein CASNAGTDNQPQHF.

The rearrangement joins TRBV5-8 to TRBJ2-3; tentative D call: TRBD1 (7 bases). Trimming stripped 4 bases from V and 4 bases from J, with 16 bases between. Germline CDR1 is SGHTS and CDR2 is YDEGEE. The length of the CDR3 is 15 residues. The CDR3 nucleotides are TGTGCCAGCAGCACAATTGACAGGGAGGCAGATACGCAGTATTTT. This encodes CASSTIDREADTQYF.

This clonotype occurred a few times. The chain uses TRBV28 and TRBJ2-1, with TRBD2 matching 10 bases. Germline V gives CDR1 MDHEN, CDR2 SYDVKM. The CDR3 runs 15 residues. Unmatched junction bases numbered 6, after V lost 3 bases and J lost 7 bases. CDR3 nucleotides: TGTGCCAGCAGTTTGATGGGGACTAGCGAAAATGAGCAGTTCTTC. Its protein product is CASSLMGTSENEQFF.

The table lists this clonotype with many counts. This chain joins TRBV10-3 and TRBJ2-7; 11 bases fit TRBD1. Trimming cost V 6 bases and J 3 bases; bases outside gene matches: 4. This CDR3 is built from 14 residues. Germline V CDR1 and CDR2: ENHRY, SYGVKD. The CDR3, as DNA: TGTGCCATCAGCGGGACAGGGGGTCTCTACGAGCAGTACTTC. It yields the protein CAISGTGGLYEQYF.

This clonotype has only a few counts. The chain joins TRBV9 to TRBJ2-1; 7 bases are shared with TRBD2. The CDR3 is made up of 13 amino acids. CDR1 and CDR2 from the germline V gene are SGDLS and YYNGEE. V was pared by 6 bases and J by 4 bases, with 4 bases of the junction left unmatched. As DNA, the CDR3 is TGTGCCAGCAATGGGGGGGGTTACAATGAGCAGTTCTTC. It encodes CASNGGGYNEQFF.

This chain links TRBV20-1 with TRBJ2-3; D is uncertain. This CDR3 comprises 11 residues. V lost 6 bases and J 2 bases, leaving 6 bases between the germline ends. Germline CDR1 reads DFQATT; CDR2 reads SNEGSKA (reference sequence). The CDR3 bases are TGCAGTGCGAGTCTCACAGATACGCAGTATTTT. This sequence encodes CSASLTDTQYF.

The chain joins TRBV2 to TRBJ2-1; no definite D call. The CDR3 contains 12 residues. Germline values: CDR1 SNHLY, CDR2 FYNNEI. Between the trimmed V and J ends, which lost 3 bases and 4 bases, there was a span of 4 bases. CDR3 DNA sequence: TGTGCCAGCAGTGAGTTGTACAATGAGCAGTTCTTC. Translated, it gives CASSELYNEQFF.

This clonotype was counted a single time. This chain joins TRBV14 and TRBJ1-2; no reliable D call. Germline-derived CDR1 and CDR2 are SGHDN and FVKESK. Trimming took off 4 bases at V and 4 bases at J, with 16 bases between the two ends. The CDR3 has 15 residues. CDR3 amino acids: CASSPAARLGYGYTF. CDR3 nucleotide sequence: TGTGCCAGCAGCCCAGCAGCAAGGTTGGGCTATGGCTACACCTTC.

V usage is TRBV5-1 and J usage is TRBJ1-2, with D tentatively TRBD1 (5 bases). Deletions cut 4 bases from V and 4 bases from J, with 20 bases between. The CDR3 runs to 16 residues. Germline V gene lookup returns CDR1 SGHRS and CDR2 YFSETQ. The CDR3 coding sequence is TGCGCCAGCAGCGCCACGTGGGGGACCCCCGTCTATGGCTACACCTTC. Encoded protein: CASSATWGTPVYGYTF. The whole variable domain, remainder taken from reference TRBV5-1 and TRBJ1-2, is KAGVTQTPRYLIKTRGQQVTLSCSPISGHRSVSWYQQTPGQGLQFLFEYFSETQRNKGNFPGRFSGRQFSNSRSEMNVSTLELGDSALYLCASSATWGTPVYGYTFGSGTRLTVV.

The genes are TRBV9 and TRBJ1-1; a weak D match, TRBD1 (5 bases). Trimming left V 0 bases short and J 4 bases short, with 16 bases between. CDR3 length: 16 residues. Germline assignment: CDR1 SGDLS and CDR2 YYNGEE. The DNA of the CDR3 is TGTGCCAGCAGCGTAGATATGAGAGGGGAGGGCACTGAAGCTTTCTTT. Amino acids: CASSVDMRGEGTEAFF.

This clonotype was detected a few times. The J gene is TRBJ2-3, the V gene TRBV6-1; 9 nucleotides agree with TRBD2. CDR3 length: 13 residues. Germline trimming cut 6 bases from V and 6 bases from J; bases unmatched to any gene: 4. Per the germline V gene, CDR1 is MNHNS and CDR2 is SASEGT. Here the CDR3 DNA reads TGTGCCAGCAGGAGCGGGGGGTGGGATACGCAGTATTTT. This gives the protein CASRSGGWDTQYF.

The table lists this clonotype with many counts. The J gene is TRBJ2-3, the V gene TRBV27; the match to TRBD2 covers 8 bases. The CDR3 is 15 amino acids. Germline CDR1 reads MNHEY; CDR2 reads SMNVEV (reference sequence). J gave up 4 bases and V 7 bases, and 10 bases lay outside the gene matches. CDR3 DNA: TGTGCCAGCAAGGGACTAGGGAAGGAGGCAGATACGCAGTATTTT. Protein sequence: CASKGLGKEADTQYF.

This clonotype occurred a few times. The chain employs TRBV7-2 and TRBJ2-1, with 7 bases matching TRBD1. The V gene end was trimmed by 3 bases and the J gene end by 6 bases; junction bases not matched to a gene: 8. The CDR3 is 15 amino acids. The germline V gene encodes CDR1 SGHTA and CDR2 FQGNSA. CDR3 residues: CASSFMDRWGNEQFF. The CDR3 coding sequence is TGTGCCAGCAGCTTCATGGACAGGTGGGGCAATGAGCAGTTCTTC.

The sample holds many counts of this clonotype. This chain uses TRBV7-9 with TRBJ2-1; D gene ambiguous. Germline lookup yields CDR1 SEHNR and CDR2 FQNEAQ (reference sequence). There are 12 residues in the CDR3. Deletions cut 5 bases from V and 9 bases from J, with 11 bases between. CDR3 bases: TGTGCCAGCAGCAGTGGGTTCAGTGAGCAGTTCTTC. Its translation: CASSSGFSEQFF.

CDR3 coding DNA: TGTGCCAGCACCGGATCAGGGTTTAACACTGAAGCTTTCTTT. It is translated as CASTGSGFNTEAFF. This sequence joins TRBV13 and TRBJ1-1; possible D gene TRBD1, 5 bases. Germline CDR1 PRHDT, CDR2 FYEKMQ (reference sequence). V was shortened by 7 bases and J by 2 bases, with 14 bases between the two germline ends. This CDR3 has 14 residues.

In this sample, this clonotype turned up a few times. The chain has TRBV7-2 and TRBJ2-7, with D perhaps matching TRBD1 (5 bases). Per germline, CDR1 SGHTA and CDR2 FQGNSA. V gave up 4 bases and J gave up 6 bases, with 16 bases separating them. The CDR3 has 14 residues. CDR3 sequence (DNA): TGTGCCAGCAGCTCGCAGGGTCTCCCCGGCGAGCAGTACTTC. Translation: CASSSQGLPGEQYF. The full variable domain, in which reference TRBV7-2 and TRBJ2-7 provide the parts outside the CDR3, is GAGVSQSPSNKVTEKGKDVELRCDPISGHTALYWYRQSLGQGLEFLIYFQGNSAPDKSGLPSDRFSAERTGGSVSTLTIQRTQQEDSAVYLCASSSQGLPGEQYFGPGTRLTVT.

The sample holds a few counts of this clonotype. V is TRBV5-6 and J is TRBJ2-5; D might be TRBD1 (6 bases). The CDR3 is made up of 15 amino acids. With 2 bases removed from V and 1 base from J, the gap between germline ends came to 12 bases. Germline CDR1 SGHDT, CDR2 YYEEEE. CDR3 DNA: TGTGCCAGCAGCTTCTCACGGGACACCCAAGAGACCCAGTACTTC. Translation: CASSFSRDTQETQYF.

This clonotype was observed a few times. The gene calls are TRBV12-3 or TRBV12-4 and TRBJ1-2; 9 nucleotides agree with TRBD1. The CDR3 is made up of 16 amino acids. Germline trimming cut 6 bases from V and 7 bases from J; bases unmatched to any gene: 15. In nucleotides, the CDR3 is TGTGCCAGCAGCCGTGCCGGGACAGGGCGGTCTTCTGGCTACACCTTC. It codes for CASSRAGTGRSSGYTF.

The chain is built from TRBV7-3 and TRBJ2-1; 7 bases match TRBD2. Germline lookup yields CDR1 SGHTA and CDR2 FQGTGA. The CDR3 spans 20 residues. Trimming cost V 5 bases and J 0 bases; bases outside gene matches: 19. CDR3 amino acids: CASSPREGYGGPSSYNEQFF. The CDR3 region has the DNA TGTGCCAGCAGCCCCAGGGAGGGGTATGGCGGGCCCAGCTCCTACAATGAGCAGTTCTTC.

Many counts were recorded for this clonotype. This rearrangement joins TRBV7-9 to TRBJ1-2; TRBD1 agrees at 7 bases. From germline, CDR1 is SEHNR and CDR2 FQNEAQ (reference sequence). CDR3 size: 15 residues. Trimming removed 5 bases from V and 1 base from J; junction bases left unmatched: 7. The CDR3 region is CASSPTGAGNYGYTF. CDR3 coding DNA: TGTGCCAGCAGCCCAACAGGGGCCGGTAACTATGGCTACACCTTC.

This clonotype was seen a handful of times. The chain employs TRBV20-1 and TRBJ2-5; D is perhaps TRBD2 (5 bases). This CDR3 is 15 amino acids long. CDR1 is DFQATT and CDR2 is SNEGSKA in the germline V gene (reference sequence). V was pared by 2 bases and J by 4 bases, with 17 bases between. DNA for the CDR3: TGCAGTGCTAGACCCCTGGACTCGCCCTTAGAGACCCAGTACTTC. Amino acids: CSARPLDSPLETQYF.

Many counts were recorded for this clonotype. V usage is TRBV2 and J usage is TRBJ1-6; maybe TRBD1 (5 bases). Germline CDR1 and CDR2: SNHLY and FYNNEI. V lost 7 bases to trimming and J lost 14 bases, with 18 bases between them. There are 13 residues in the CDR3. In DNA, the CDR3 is TGTGCCAGCACTGGGGCCGCTTTTGGATCCCTCCACTTT. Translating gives CASTGAAFGSLHF.

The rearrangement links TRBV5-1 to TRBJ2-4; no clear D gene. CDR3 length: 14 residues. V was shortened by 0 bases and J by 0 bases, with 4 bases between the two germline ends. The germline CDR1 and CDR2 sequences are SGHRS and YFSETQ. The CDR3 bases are TGCGCCAGCAGCTTGGACAGAGCCAAAAACATTCAGTACTTC. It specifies CASSLDRAKNIQYF.

Written as DNA, the CDR3 is TGCAGTGCTAGAGAGGACGGTCGGGGTTCACCCCTCCACTTT. Translated: CSAREDGRGSPLHF. V usage is TRBV20-1 and J usage is TRBJ1-6; D is uncertain. This CDR3 contains 14 residues. Trimming left V 0 bases short and J 9 bases short, with 12 bases between. CDR1 DFQATT and CDR2 SNEGSKA come from the germline V gene (reference sequence).

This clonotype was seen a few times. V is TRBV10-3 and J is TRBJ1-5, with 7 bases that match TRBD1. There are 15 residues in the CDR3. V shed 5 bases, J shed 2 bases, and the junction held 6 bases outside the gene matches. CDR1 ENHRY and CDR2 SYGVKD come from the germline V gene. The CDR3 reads CAISPGGMGNQPQHF. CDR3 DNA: TGTGCCATCAGTCCAGGGGGAATGGGCAATCAGCCCCAGCATTTT.

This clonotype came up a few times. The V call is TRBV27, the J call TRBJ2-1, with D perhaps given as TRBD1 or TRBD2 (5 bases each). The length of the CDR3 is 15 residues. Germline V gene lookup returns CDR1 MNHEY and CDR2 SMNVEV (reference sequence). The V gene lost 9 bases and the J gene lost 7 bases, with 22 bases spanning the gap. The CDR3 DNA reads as TGTGCCAGTTCAGTTTGGGGGAGCCCGGGGAATGAGCAGTTCTTC. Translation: CASSVWGSPGNEQFF.

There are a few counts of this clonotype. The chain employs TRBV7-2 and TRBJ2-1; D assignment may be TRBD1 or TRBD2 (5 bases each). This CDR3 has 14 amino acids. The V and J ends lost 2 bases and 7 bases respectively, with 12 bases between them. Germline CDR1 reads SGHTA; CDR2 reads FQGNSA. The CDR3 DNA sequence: TGTGCCAGCAGCTTATATCAGGGCGGGAATGAGCAGTTCTTC. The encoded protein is CASSLYQGGNEQFF.

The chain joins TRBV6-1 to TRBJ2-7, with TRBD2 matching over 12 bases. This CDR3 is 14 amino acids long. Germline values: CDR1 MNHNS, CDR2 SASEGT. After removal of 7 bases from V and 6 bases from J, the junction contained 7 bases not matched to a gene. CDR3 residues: CASKNGLAGSEQYF. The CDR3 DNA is TGTGCCAGCAAAAACGGACTAGCGGGAAGCGAGCAGTACTTC.

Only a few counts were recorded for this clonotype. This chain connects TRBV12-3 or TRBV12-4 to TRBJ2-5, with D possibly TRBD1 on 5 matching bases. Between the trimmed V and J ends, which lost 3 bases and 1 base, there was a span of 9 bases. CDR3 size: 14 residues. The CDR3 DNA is TGTGCCAGCAGTTTCAAGGGGTTCCAAGAGACCCAGTACTTC. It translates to CASSFKGFQETQYF.

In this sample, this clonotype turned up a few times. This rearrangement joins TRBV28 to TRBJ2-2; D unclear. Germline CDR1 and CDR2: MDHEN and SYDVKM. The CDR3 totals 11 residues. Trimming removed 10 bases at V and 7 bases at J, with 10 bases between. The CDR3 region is CATGRIGELFF. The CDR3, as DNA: TGTGCCACCGGTAGAATCGGGGAGCTGTTTTTT.

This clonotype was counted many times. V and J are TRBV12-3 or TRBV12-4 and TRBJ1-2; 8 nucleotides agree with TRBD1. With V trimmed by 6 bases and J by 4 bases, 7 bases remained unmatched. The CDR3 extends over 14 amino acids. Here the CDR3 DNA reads TGTGCCAGCAGATCCGACAGGGGTTCCTATGGCTACACCTTC. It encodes CASRSDRGSYGYTF.

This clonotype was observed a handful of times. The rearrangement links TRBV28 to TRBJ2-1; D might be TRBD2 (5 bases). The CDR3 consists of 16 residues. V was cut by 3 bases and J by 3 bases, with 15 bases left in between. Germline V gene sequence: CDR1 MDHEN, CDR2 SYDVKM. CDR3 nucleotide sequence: TGTGCCAGCAGTTTCATTAGTGGAGGATACTACAATGAGCAGTTCTTC. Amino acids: CASSFISGGYYNEQFF.